One and the same sample provided the 12 T cell receptor beta chains below, sequenced in a study of cytomegalovirus exposure and HLA in healthy donors (dated by TCRdb to about 2017). The library was made by the immunoSEQ multiplex PCR assay. The multiplex PCR relied on a mix of 60 forward primers for TCR Vbeta segments and 13 reverse primers for TCR Jbeta segments. TCRdb limited this immuneACCESS table to in-frame rearrangements with V and J called. A share of clones is missing; checked studies link under half to unresolved V genes, and the rest is unexplained. The table for this sample lists roughly 130,000 clones; approximately 73% of them were counted only once. About 1.2% of the sample is held by the ten biggest clonotypes. The specimen sequenced was PBMCs. All receptors come from a woman between 40 and 50 years old in good health and CMV-seronegative.

This clone came up a few times. The rearrangement joins TRBV4-1 to TRBJ2-3, with 9 bases lining up with TRBD2. The trim removed 5 bases at V and 4 bases at J, leaving 10 bases unmatched. Germline CDR1 and CDR2: MGHRA and YSYEKL. The CDR3 has 16 amino acids. The CDR3 bases are TGCGCCAGCAGCTCCGCGGGGGCGGGAGGGTCAGATACGCAGTATTTT. Its translation is CASSSAGAGGSDTQYF.

The rearrangement joins TRBV6-6 to TRBJ2-4, with 8 positions matching TRBD2. Germline CDR1 and CDR2: MNHNY and SVGAGI (reference sequence). CDR3 length equals 14 residues. V was pared by 2 bases and J by 8 bases, with 5 bases of the junction left unmatched. As DNA, the CDR3 is TGTGCCAGCAGTTACCCACCGGGACTAGACATTCAGTACTTC. The encoded protein is CASSYPPGLDIQYF.

The chain couples TRBV19 to TRBJ1-5, with a possible D match to TRBD1 (5 bases). The CDR3 sequence is 14 residues long. Germline lookup yields CDR1 LNHDA and CDR2 SQIVND (reference sequence). Between the trimmed V and J ends, which lost 3 bases and 4 bases, there was a span of 10 bases. The CDR3 DNA reads as TGTGCCAGTAGTATGGACACGATAAATCAGCCCCAGCATTTT. Its protein is CASSMDTINQPQHF.

The rearrangement joins TRBV6-5 to TRBJ1-1; D perhaps matches TRBD1 (5 bases). Germline V gene lookup returns CDR1 MNHEY and CDR2 SVGAGI. V lost 6 bases and J lost 1, with 15 bases in between. This CDR3 has 15 amino acids. CDR3 nucleotide sequence: TGTGCCAGCAGGGCGATAGGGGATTGGAACACTGAAGCTTTCTTT. As protein: CASRAIGDWNTEAFF.

This clone has more than one count but fewer than ten. The chain has TRBV28 and TRBJ1-3; weak D call: TRBD1 (6 bases). CDR1 is MDHEN, CDR2 SYDVKM, per germline. The CDR3 length is 15 residues. V lost 7 bases and J lost 0, with 13 bases in between. The CDR3 DNA reads TGTGCCAGCAAGGGGGGGGGACTCTCTGGAAACACCATATATTTT. This encodes CASKGGGLSGNTIYF.

The chain carries TRBV28 and TRBJ2-3; 8 positions agree with TRBD2. This CDR3 contains 15 residues. Germline lookup yields CDR1 MDHEN and CDR2 SYDVKM. With V trimmed by 5 bases and J by 0 bases, 4 bases remained unmatched. CDR3 sequence reads: CASSSGGRSTDTQYF. The CDR3 bases are TGTGCCAGCAGTAGCGGGGGCCGTAGCACAGATACGCAGTATTTT. Using reference TRBV28 and TRBJ2-3 for the parts outside the CDR3, the full variable domain is DVKVTQSSRYLVKRTGEKVFLECVQDMDHENMFWYRQDPGLGLRLIYFSYDVKMKEKGDIPEGYSVSREKKERFSLILESASTNQTSMYLCASSSGGRSTDTQYFGPGTRLTVL.

There are a few counts of this clone. The chain has TRBV28 and TRBJ2-6; 7 positions agree with TRBD2. Germline CDR1 and CDR2: MDHEN and SYDVKM. V was pared by 2 bases and J by 2 bases, with 9 bases of the junction left unmatched. The CDR3 is 18 residues long. CDR3: CASSLRGVLAPGANVLTF. CDR3 bases: TGTGCCAGCAGTTTACGGGGGGTTCTAGCTCCTGGGGCCAACGTCCTGACTTTC.

The chain recombines TRBV5-1 with TRBJ2-3; 13 nucleotides align to TRBD2. The CDR3 loop spans 16 amino acids. Germline trimming cut 4 bases from V and 2 bases from J; bases unmatched to any gene: 4. The germline CDR1 and CDR2 sequences are SGHRS and YFSETQ. The chain's CDR3 is CASSTTSGGATDTQYF. CDR3 sequence (DNA): TGCGCCAGCAGCACCACTAGCGGGGGGGCCACAGATACGCAGTATTTT.

The chain has TRBV15 and TRBJ2-7; 8 nucleotides align to TRBD1. Germline V gives CDR1 LNHNV, CDR2 YYDKDF (reference sequence). This CDR3 has 13 amino acids. With V trimmed by 8 bases and J by 3 bases, 6 bases remained unmatched. CDR3 sequence: CATVDDRGYEQYV. CDR3 coding DNA: TGTGCCACCGTCGATGACAGGGGCTACGAGCAGTACGTC.

This clone has just one count. This chain joins TRBV27 and TRBJ2-6; the match to TRBD1 covers 8 bases. V shed 9 bases, J shed 1 base, and the junction held 11 bases outside the gene matches. CDR3 size: 17 residues. The germline CDR1 and CDR2 sequences are MNHEY and SMNVEV (reference sequence). CDR3 in DNA: TGTGCCAGACCCCCGGGACAGGACAGTTCTGGGGCCAACGTCCTGACTTTC. Protein: CARPPGQDSSGANVLTF.

This clone was seen only a few times. The chain employs TRBV7-2 and TRBJ1-2, with 8 bases matching TRBD1. The CDR3 consists of 13 residues. CDR1 and CDR2 (germline): SGHTA, FQGNSA. Germline trimming cut 3 bases from V and 8 bases from J; bases unmatched to any gene: 5. As DNA, the CDR3 is TGTGCCAGCAGCTTCCAACAGGGGGGAGGCTACACCTTC. Translating gives CASSFQQGGGYTF.

The V gene is TRBV7-9, the J gene TRBJ2-5; D possibly corresponds to TRBD2 (5 bases). The CDR3 sequence is 15 residues long. V lost 5 bases and J lost 2, with 15 bases in between. CDR1 is SEHNR, CDR2 FQNEAQ, per germline (reference sequence). CDR3 sequence reads: CASSPYVVAQETQYF. DNA for the CDR3: TGTGCCAGCAGCCCATATGTGGTAGCGCAAGAGACCCAGTACTTC. Supplemented by reference TRBV7-9 and TRBJ2-5, the full variable domain reads DTGVSQNPRHKITKRGQNVTFRCDPISEHNRLYWYRQTLGQGPEFLTYFQNEAQLEKSRLLSDRFSAERPKGSFSTLEIQRTEQGDSAMYLCASSPYVVAQETQYFGPGTRLLVL.